This T cell receptor (beta chain) was found in a study of technical replicates of blood from a handful of donors. Repertoires were generated with immunoSEQ multiplex PCR, while TCRdb's copy carries only in-frame clones and drops some. The table includes over 65,000 clones, roughly 98% detected once. The CDR3 loop spans 12 amino acids. Trimming pared 1 base from V and 5 bases from J, leaving 5 bases between. Germline V gives CDR1 SEHNR, CDR2 FQNEAQ (reference sequence). The chain has TRBV7-9 and TRBJ1-1; no firm D call. This receptor was obtained from a human donor in good health. Sequencing used T cells isolated from PBMCs. CDR3 sequence reads: CASSLGLTEAFF. The DNA for the CDR3 is TGTGCCAGCAGCTTAGGGCTTACTGAAGCTTTCTTT.